Here is one T cell receptor (beta chain) with its context. Antigen specificity is unknown. Per the original methods: The detection floor for productive clonotype frequency was 2.59 x 10-5. The assay was immunoSEQ multiplex PCR, and TCRdb's table has in-frame clones only and misses some. V and J calls and clone size are those listed in that table; D and trimming were worked out from the DNA. The table records roughly 48,000 clones, about three quarters of them present only once. Germline V lookup: CDR1 MNHEY, CDR2 SMNVEV (reference sequence). The V end was cut by 5 bases, the J end by 7 bases, with 17 bases between. The CDR3 length is 15 residues. The data stem from a study of STAT5B mutations in CD4+ large granular lymphocyte leukemia. The study, taken as a whole, reports: Higher CD4+ than CD8+ T-LGLL clonality might reflect small sample size. TRBV06-family usage was enriched in top patient clones (8/27) versus controls (2/35). CD4-sorted patient repertoires seemed more clonal than healthy CD4+ repertoires.

The specimen sequenced was CD4+ T cells from blood buffy coats. The receptor was derived from a human donor in good health. The rearrangement joins TRBV27 to TRBJ1-4; D ambiguous. CDR3 nucleotide sequence: TGTGCCAGCAGTCCAGACACCACCCGGGGTGAAAAACTGTTTTTT. It is translated as CASSPDTTRGEKLFF.